By share of the sample, the clone carrying this T cell receptor beta chain is medium-sized (0.01 to 0.1%). The antigen is unknown. TCR beta CDR3 was amplified by multiplex PCR using 32 V and 13 J primers. TCRdb reanalysed the multiplex PCR reads using MiXCR and keeps one entry per CDR3 protein. The sample lists fewer than 12,000 distinct CDR3 sequences, 25% to 30% seen once, with roughly 8.3% in the top ten. This record comes from a study of immune heterogeneity within non-small cell lung tumors. Across the study: Among the tumors, 4 were squamous cell carcinomas, under eleven were non-squamous carcinomas and 1 was not otherwise specified. Study-level points and caveats: Recurring identical dominant CDR3 beta clonotypes were observed across tumor sites within a patient, together with site-unique high-frequency clones.

V was pared by 8 bases and J by 6 bases, with 9 bases of the junction left unmatched. This CDR3 spans 15 amino acids. Germline V gene data show CDR1 as MRHNA and CDR2 as SNTAGT. Template input, which was bulk tumor genomic DNA, totaled approximately 630 ng per sample. Surgeons took several biopsies per primary tumor, spaced far apart, during surgery. Curative operations were performed on patients who had untreated, newly diagnosed non-small cell lung cancer. Patients newly diagnosed with non-small cell lung cancer and having curative-intent surgery served as donors. The origin of this receptor is a woman aged 60-75 years with non-small cell lung cancer. The chain joins TRBV6-4 to TRBJ1-6, with 8 bases fitting TRBD1. Input material: lung tumor tissue. The CDR3 loop reads CASGGQVWSNSPLHF. CDR3 sequence (DNA): TGTGCCAGCGGGGGACAGGTATGGTCTAATTCACCCCTCCACTTT.